Sequencing of this T cell receptor beta chain was carried out in a study of tumor-infiltrating lymphocytes in primary liver carcinoma. Study as a whole: The five patients, who were men and women, ranged in age from 30 to 69 years. Each of the samples returned roughly 3.65 to 7.5 million productive TCRbeta reads (a yield similar across tissue types).

A constant-region primer served to make TCR beta cDNA from about 0.5 ug total RNA. Employing slightly modified ARM-PCR, three nested multiplex PCR rounds were run, and these gave rise to the TCR beta libraries. Primers for the first two PCR rounds were TRBV1-TRBV30 forward primers and a C-beta reverse primer (around 10 cycles per round). Using its own MiXCR run on the multiplex PCR reads, TCRdb lists one record per CDR3 protein. The sample lists about 21,000 distinct CDR3 sequences, 75% to 80% seen once, with 35% to 50% in the top ten. Unsorted bulk tissue of about 20-32 mg yielded co-extracted RNA and DNA. The CDR3 is 17 residues long. Germline V gives CDR1 SGHAT, CDR2 FQNNGV. Between the trimmed V and J ends, which lost 5 bases and 2 bases, there was a span of 22 bases.

The sample was liver tumor tissue from sampling region 1. Subset denoted: tumor region T1, superior pole. This clonotype was obtained from a young woman with primary liver carcinoma and hepatitis B virus infection. V gene TRBV11-2 combines with J gene TRBJ2-7, with a tentative D call TRBD1 (7 bases). Written as DNA, the CDR3 is TGTGCCAGCAGCATCACAGGAGGGGGCACTTGGACCTACGAGCAGTACTTC. This gives the protein CASSITGGGTWTYEQYF. The full variable domain, completed using reference TRBV11-2 and TRBJ2-7, is EAGVAQSPRYKIIEKRQSVAFWCNPISGHATLYWYQQILGQGPKLLIQFQNNGVVDDSQLPKDRFSAERLKGVDSTLKIQPAKLEDSAVYLCASSITGGGTWTYEQYFGPGTRLTVT.